This TCR beta chain was identified during a study of T cell repertoires in cytomegalovirus infection. TCRdb independently ran MiXCR on the reads; one entry per CDR3 protein. This sample has 86,000 or so distinct CDR3 sequences, with approximately 24% found just once. As regards this clonotype: Its antigen is unknown.

Trimming took 1 base from V and 3 from J, leaving 10 bases between them. This CDR3 is built from 14 residues. Germline CDR1 is SEHNR and CDR2 is FQNEAQ (reference sequence). V is TRBV7-9 and J is TRBJ2-7; D perhaps matches TRBD2 (5 bases). The sample consisted of CD8+ T cells from cultured PBMCs, taken from culture after CMV antigen stimulation. The TCR comes from a human donor in good health (CMV status not recorded). Some clones in this sample may be carry-over from other donors' samples. The CDR3 is CASSLGGSDYEQYF. The CDR3 DNA sequence: TGTGCCAGCAGCTTAGGAGGGAGTGACTACGAGCAGTACTTC.